This T cell receptor beta chain was sequenced during a study of spatial heterogeneity in lung cancer. This clonotype has a count of ten or more. Each TCR cDNA molecule bore a unique molecular identifier. Each CDR3 protein is one row after TCRdb ran MiXCR on the 5' RACE reads. The sample has some 10,000 distinct CDR3 sequences; around 15% are singletons. As to time point: sample taken at primary tumor resection. Whole RNA, which was extracted from tumor, nontumor lung tissue or frozen PBMC, was sequenced without any cell sorting. Trimming at V came to 0 bases and at J to 4 bases, leaving 1 base not matched to a gene. The CDR3 length is 15 residues. Germline assignment: CDR1 KGHSH and CDR2 LQKENI.

The chain combines TRBV18 with TRBJ2-2, with 8 positions matching TRBD1. Material: PBMCs, obtained at surgery. This TCR derives from a male donor with early-stage non-small cell lung cancer. DNA of the CDR3: TGTGCCAGCTCACCACCGGGGACAGGCACCGGGGAGCTGTTTTTT. This codes for CASSPPGTGTGELFF.